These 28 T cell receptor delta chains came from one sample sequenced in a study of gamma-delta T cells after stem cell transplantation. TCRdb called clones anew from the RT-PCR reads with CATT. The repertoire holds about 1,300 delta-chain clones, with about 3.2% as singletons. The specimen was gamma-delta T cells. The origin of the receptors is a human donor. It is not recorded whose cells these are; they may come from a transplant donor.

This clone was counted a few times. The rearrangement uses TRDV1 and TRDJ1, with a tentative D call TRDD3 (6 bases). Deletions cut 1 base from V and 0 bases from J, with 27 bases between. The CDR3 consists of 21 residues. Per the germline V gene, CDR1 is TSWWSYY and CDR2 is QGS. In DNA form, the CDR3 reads TGTGCTCTTGGGGAACCCCTGACGATAGTGTGGGGATCGCAGTACACCGATAAACTCATCTTT. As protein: CALGEPLTIVWGSQYTDKLIF.

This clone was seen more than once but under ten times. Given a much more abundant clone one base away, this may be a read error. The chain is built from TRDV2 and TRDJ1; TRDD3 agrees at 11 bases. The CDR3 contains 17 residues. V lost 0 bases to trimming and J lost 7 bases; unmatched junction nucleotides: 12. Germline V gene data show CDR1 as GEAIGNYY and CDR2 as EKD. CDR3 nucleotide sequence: TGTGCCTGTGACACCGTGGGGGATACGGGGGGACCCGGTAAACTCATCTTT. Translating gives CACDTVGDTGGPGKLIF.

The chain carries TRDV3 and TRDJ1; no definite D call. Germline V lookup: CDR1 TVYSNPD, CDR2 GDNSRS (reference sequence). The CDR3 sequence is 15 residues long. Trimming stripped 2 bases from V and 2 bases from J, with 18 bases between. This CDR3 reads CAFYPVPPWTDKLIF. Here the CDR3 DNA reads TGTGCCTTTTACCCTGTTCCCCCGTGGACCGATAAACTCATCTTT. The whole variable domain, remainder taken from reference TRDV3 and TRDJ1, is CDKVTQSSPDQTVASGSEVVLLCTYDTVYSNPDLFWYRIRPDYSFQFVFYGDNSRSEGADFTQGRFSVKHILTQKAFHLVISPVRTEDSATYYCAFYPVPPWTDKLIFGKGTRVTVEP.

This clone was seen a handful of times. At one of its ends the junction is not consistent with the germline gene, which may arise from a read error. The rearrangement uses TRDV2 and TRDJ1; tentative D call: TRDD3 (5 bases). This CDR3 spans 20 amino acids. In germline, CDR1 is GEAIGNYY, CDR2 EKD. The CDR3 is CACDTVLRRVIQGHGDTLIF. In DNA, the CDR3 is TGTGCCTGTGACACCGTTCTACGCCGGGTGATACAGGGACATGGCGATACACTCATCTTT.

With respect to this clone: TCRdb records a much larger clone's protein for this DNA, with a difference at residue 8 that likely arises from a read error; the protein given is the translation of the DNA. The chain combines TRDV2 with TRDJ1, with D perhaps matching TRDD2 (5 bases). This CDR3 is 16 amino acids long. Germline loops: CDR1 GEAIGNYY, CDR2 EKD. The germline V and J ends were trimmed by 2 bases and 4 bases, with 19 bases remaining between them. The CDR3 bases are TGTGCCTGTGACATCCTTCGAGACAAGGACAGCGATAAACTCATCTTT. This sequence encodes CACDILRDKDSDKLIF.

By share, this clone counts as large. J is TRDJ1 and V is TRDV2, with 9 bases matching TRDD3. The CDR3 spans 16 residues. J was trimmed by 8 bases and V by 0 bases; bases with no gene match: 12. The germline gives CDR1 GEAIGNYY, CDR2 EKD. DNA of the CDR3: TGTGCCTGTGACACCGTCTCTCCGACTGGGGGAAAAAAACTCATCTTT. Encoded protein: CACDTVSPTGGKKLIF.

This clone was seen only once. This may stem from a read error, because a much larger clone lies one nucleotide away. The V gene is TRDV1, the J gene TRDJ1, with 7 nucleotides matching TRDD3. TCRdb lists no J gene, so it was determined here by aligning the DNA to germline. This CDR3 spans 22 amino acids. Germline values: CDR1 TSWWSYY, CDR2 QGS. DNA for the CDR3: TGTGCTATTGGGGAAGTAGTGGTGAATATTCTTACTGGGGACTGTGGGATAGATAAACTCATCTTT. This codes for CAIGEVVVNILTGDCGIDKLIF.

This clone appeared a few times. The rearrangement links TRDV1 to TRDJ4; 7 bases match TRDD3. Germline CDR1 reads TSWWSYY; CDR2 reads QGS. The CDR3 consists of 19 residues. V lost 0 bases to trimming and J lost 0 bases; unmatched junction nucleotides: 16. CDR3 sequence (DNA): TGTGCTCTTGGGGAACTAGAACCCGGAGGGGGGATTCCCTCCAGACCCCTGATCTTT. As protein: CALGELEPGGGIPSRPLIF.

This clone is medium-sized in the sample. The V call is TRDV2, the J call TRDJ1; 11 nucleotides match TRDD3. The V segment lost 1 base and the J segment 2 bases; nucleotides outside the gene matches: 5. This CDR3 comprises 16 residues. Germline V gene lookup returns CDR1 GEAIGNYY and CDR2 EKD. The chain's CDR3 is CACDTLGDKGTDKLIF. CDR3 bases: TGTGCCTGTGACACACTGGGGGATAAGGGGACCGATAAACTCATCTTT.

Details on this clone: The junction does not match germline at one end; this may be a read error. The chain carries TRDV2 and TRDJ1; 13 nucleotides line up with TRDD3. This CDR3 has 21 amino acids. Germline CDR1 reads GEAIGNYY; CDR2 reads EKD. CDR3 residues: CACDGVLGDTRMIGYTAKLIF. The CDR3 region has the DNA TGTGCCTGTGACGGAGTACTGGGGGATACGCGAATGATTGGGTACACCGCTAAACTCATCTTT.

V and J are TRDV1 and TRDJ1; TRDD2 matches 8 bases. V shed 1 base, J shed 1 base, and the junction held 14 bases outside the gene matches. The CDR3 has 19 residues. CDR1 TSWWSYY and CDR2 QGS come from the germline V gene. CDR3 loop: CALGEPGLPRTFRTDKLIF. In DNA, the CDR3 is TGTGCTCTTGGGGAACCCGGCCTTCCTAGGACCTTCCGCACCGATAAACTCATCTTT.

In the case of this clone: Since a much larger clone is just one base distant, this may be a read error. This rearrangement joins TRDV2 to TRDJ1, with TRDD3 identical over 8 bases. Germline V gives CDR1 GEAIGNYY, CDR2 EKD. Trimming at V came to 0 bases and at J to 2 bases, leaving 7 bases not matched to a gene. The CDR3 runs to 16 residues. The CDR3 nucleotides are TGTGCCTGTGACACCGTGGGACTGGGGGGTACCGATAAACTCATCTTT. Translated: CACDTVGLGGTDKLIF.

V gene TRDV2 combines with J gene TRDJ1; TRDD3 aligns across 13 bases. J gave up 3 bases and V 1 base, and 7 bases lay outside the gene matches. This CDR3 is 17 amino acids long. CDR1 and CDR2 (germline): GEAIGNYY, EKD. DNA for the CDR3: TGTGCCTGTGACACTTGGACTGGGGGATACGCGGCCGATAAACTCATCTTT. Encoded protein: CACDTWTGGYAADKLIF.

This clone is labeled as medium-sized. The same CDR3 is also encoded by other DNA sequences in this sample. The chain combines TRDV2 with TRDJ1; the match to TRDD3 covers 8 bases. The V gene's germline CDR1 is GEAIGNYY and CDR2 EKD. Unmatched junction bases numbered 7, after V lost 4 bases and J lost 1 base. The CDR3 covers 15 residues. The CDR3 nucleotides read TGTGCCTGTGAGTTACTGGGGGGGACCACCGATAAACTCATCTTT. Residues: CACELLGGTTDKLIF.

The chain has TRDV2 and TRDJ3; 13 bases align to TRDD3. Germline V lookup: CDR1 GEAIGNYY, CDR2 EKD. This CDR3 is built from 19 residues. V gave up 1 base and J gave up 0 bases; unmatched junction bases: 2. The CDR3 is CACDTTGGYGSWDTRQMFF. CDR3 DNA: TGTGCCTGTGACACTACTGGGGGATACGGCTCCTGGGACACCCGACAGATGTTTTTC.

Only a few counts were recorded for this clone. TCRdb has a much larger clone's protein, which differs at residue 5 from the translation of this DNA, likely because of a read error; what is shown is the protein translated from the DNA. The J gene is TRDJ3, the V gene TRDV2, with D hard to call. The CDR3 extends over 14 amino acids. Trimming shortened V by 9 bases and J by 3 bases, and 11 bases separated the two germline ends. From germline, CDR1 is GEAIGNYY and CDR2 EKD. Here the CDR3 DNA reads TGTGCCGCCTCGGTAGTCTGGGACACCCGACAGATGTTTTTC. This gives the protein CAASVVWDTRQMFF.

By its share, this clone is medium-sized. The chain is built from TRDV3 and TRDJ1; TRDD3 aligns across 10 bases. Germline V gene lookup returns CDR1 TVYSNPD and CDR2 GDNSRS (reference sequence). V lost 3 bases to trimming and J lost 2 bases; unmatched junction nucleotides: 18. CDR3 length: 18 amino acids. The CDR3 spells CAFPRWVTGGFGTDKLIF. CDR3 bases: TGTGCCTTCCCCAGGTGGGTTACTGGGGGATTTGGTACCGATAAACTCATCTTT.

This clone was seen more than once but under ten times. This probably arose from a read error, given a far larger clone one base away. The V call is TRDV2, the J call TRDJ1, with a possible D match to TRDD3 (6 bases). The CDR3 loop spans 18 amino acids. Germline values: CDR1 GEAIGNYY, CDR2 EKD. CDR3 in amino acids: CAGDSVLGHLRKTDKLIF. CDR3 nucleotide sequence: TGTGCCGGTGACTCCGTACTGGGACACCTCCGTAAGACCGATAAACTCATCTTT.

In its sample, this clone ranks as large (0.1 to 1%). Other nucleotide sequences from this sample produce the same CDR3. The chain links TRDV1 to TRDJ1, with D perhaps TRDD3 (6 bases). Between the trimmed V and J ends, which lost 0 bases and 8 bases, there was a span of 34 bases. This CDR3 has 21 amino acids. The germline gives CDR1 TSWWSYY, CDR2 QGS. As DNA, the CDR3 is TGTGCTCTTGGGGAACTAGTTGTCAGCGTGGCTACGGGGATGCCCCCTCAAAAACTCATCTTT. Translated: CALGELVVSVATGMPPQKLIF.

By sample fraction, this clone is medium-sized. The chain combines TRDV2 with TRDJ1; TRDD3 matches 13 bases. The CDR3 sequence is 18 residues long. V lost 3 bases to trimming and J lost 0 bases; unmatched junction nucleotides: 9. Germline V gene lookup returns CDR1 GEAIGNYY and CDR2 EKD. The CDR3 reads CACDLLGDTPRYTDKLIF. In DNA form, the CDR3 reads TGTGCCTGTGACTTACTGGGGGATACGCCCCGGTACACCGATAAACTCATCTTT.

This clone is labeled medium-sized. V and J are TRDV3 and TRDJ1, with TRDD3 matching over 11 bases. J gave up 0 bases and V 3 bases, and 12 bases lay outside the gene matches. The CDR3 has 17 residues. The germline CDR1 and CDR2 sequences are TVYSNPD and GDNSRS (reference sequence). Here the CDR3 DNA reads TGTGCCTTCCTGGGCAGTAGTGGGGGATACGACACCGATAAACTCATCTTT. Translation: CAFLGSSGGYDTDKLIF. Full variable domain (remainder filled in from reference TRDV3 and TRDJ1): CDKVTQSSPDQTVASGSEVVLLCTYDTVYSNPDLFWYRIRPDYSFQFVFYGDNSRSEGADFTQGRFSVKHILTQKAFHLVISPVRTEDSATYYCAFLGSSGGYDTDKLIFGKGTRVTVEP.

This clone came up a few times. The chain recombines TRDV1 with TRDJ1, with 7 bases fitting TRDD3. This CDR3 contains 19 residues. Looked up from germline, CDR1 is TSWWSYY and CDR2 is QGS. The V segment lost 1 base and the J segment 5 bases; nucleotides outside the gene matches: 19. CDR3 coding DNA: TGTGCTCTTGGGGAACGGCTTTCCCCTCTCTGGGTGGGGATAGATAAACTCATCTTT. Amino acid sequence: CALGERLSPLWVGIDKLIF.

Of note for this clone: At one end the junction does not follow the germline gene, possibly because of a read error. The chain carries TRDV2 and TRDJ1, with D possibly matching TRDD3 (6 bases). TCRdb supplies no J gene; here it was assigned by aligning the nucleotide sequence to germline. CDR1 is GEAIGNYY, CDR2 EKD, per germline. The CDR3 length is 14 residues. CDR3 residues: CAGDPTGHPAQLIF. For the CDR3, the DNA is TGTGCCGGTGACCCTACTGGGCATCCCGCGCAACTCATCTTT.

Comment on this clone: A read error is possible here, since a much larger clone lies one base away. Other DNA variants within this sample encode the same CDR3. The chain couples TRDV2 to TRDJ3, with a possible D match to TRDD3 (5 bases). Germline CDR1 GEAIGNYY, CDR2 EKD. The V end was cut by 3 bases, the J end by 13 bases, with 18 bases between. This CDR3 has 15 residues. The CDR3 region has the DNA TGTGCCTGTGACCCCGTGATGGGGACCACTCGACAGATGTTTTTC. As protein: CACDPVMGTTRQMFF.

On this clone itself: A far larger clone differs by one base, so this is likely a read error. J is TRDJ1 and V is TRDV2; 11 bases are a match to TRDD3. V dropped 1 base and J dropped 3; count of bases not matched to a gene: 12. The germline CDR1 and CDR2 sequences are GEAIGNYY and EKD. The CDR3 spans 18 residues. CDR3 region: CACDTVTGGYTRPDKLIF. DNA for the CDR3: TGTGCCTGTGACACGGTTACTGGGGGATATACGCGTCCCGATAAACTCATCTTT.

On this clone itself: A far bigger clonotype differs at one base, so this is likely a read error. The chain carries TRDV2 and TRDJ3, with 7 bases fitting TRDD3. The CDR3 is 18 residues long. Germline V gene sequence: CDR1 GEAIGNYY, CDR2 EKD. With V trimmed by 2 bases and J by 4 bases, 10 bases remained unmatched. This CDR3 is CACDIAGYAEWDTRQMFF. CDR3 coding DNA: TGTGCCTGTGACATCGCTGGATACGCGGAGTGGGACACCCGACAGATGTTTTTC.

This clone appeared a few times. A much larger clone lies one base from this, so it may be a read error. CDR3: CACDSVLGALLKAEKLIF. CDR3 bases: TGTGCCTGTGACTCAGTACTGGGGGCCCTCCTCAAGGCCGAAAAACTCATCTTT. The rearrangement links TRDV2 to TRDJ1; 8 bases are a match to TRDD3. There are 18 residues in the CDR3. Germline lookup yields CDR1 GEAIGNYY and CDR2 EKD.

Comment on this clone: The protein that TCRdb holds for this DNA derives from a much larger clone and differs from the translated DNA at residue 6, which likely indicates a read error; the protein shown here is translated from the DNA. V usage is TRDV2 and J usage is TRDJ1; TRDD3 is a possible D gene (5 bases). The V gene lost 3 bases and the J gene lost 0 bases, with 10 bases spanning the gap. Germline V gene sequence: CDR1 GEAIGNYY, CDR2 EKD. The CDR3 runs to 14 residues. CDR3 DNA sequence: TGTGCCTGTGACTCCCGGGGAAACACCGATAAACTCATCTTT. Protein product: CACDSRGNTDKLIF.